This TCR beta chain was recovered during a study of human T cells and chemical hapten exposure. The time point: healthy volunteer bleed at 6 weeks. The starting material, unfractionated whole blood, was used for total RNA extraction. The germline V gene has CDR1 DFQATT and CDR2 SNEGSKA (reference sequence). J lost 0 bases, V lost 3 bases, and 9 bases had no gene match. The CDR3 length is 18 residues. This clonotype was counted ten times or more. It was the library that attached unique molecular identifiers to individual cDNA molecules. TCRdb recomputed calls from the RACE reads with MiXCR, one row per CDR3 protein. The sample has some 40,000 distinct CDR3 sequences; around 3.6% are singletons.

Source material: whole blood. The rearrangement joins TRBV20-1 to TRBJ2-3, with TRBD2 identical over 13 bases. The origin of this receptor is a human donor in good health. Some clones in this sample may be carry-over from other donors' samples. The CDR3 reads CSARGTSGITYSTDTQYF. CDR3 DNA: TGCAGTGCTAGGGGGACTAGCGGGATAACCTATAGCACAGATACGCAGTATTTT.